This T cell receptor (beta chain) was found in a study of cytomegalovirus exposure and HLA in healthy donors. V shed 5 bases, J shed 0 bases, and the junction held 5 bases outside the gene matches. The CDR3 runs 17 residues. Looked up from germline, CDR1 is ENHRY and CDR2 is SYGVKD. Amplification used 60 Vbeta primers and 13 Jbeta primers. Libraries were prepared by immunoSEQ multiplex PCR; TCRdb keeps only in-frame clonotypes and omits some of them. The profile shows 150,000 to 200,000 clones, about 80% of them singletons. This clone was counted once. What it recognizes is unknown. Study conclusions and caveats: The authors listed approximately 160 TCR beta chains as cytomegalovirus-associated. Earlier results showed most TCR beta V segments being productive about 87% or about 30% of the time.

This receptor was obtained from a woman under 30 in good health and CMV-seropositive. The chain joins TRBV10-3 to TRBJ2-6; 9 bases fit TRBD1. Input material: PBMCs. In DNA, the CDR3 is TGTGCCATCAGTCGGACAGGGGAATACTCTGGGGCCAACGTCCTGACTTTC. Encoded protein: CAISRTGEYSGANVLTF.